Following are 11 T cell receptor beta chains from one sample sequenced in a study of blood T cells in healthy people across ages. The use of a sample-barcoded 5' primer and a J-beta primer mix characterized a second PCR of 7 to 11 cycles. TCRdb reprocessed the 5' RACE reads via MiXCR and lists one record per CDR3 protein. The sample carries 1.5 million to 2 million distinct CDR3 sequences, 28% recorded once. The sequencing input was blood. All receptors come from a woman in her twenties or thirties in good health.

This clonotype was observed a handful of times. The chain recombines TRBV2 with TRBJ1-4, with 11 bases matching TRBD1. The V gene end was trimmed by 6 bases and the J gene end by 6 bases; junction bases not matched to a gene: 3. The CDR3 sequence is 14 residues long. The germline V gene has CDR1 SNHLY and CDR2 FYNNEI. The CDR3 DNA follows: TGTGCCAGCAGGAGGACAGGGGGCGATGAAAAACTGTTTTTT. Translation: CASRRTGGDEKLFF.

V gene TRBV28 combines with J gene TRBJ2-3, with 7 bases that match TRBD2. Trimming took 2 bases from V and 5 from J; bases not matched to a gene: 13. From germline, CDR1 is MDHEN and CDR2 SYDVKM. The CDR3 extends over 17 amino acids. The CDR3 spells CASSLRRGTPPLDTQYF. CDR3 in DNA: TGTGCCAGCAGTTTAAGGCGGGGGACCCCTCCCCTAGATACGCAGTATTTT.

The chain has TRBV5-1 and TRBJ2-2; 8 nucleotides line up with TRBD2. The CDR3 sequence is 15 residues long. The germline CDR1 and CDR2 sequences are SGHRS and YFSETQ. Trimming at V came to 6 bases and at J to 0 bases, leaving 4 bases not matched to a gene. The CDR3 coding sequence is TGCGCCAGCACAGCGGGAGACACGAACACCGGGGAGCTGTTTTTT. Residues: CASTAGDTNTGELFF. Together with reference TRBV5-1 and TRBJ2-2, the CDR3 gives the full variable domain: KAGVTQTPRYLIKTRGQQVTLSCSPISGHRSVSWYQQTPGQGLQFLFEYFSETQRNKGNFPGRFSGRQFSNSRSEMNVSTLELGDSALYLCASTAGDTNTGELFFGEGSRLTVL.

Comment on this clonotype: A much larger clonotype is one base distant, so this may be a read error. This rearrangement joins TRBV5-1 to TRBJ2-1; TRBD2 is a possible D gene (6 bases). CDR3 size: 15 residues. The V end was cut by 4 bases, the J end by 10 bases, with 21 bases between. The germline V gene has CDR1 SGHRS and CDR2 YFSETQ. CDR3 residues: CASSHGTDYQYEQFF. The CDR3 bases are TGCGCCAGCAGCCATGGGACGGACTACCAGTACGAGCAGTTCTTC.

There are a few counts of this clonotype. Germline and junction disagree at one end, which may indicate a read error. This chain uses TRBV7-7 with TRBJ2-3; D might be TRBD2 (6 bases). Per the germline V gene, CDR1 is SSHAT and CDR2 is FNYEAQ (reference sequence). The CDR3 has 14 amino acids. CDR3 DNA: TGTGCCAGCAACTTAGTGGCGGGAACAGATACGCAGTATTTT. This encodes CASNLVAGTDTQYF.

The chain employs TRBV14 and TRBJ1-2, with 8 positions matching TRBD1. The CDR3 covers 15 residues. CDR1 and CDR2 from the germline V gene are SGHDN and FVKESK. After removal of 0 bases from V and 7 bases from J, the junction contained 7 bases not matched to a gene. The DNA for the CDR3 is TGTGCCAGCAGCCAAGATCAGTTCGACAGGGGTGGCTACACCTTC. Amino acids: CASSQDQFDRGGYTF.

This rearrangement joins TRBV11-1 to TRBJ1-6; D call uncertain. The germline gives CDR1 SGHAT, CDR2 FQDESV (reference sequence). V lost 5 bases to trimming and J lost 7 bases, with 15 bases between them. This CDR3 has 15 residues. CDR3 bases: TGTGCCAGCAGCCGTAGTACGGGTGTGAATTCACCCCTCCACTTT. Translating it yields CASSRSTGVNSPLHF.

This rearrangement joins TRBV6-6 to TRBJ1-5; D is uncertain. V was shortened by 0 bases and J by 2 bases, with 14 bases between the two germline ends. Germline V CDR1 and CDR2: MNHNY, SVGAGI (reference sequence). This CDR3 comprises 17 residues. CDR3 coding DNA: TGTGCCAGCAGTTACTCGAAGAAGAGGGTTGGCAATCAGCCCCAGCATTTT. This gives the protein CASSYSKKRVGNQPQHF.

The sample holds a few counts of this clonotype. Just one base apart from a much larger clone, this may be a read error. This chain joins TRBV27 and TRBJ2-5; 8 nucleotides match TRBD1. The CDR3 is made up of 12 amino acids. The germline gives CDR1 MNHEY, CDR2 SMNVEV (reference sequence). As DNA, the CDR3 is TGTGCCGGCAGTCTTGGACAGGGTAGAAAGTACTTC. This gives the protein CAGSLGQGRKYF.

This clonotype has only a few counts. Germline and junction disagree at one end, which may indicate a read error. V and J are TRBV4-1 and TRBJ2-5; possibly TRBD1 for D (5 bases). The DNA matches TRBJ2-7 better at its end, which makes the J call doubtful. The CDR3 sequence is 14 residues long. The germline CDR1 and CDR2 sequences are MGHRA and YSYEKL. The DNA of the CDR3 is TGCGCCAGCAGCCAAGATCAGGGATCCTTCGAGCAGTACTTC. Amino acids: CASSQDQGSFEQYF.

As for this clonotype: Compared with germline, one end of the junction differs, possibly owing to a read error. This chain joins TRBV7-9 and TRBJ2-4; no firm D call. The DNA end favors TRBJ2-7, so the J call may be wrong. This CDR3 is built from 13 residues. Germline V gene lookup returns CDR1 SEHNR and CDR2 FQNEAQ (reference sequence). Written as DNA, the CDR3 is TGTGCCGGCAGCTTTCCGGGTAGGACCGAGCAGTACTTC. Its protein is CAGSFPGRTEQYF.